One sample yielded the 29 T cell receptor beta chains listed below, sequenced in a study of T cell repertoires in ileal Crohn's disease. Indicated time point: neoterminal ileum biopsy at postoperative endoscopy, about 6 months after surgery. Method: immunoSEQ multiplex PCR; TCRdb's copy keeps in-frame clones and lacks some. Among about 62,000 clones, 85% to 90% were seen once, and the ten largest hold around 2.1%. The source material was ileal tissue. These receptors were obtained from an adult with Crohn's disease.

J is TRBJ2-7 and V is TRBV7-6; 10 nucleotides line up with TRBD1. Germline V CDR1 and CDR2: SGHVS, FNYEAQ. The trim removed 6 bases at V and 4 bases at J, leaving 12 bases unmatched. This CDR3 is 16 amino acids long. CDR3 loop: CASRSTPRDRGYEQYV. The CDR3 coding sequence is TGTGCCAGCAGGTCAACACCCCGGGACAGGGGATACGAGCAGTACGTC.

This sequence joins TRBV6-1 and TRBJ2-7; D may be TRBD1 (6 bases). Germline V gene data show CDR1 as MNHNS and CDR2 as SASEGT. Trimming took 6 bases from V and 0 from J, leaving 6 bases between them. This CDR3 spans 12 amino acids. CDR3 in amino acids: CASRDSSYEQYV. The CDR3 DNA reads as TGTGCCAGCAGGGACAGCTCCTACGAGCAGTACGTC.

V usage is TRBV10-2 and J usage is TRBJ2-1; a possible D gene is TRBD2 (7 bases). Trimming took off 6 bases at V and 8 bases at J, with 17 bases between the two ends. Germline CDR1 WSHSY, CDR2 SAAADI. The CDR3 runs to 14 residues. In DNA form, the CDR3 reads TGCGCCAGCAGCTGGGGGGGCAATACGGATGAGCAGTTCTTC. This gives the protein CASSWGGNTDEQFF.

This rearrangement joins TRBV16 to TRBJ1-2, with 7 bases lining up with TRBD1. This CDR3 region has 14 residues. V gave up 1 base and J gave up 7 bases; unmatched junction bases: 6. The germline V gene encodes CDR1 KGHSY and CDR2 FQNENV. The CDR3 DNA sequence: TGTGCCAGCAGCCAATACCATCGGGACAGTGGCTACACCTTC. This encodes CASSQYHRDSGYTF.

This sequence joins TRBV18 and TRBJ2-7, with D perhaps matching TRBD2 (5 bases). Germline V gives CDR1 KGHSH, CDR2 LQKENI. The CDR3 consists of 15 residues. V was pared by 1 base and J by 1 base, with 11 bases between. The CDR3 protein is CASSPLSPGSYEQYF. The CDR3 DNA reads TGTGCCAGCTCACCACTATCGCCGGGGTCCTACGAGCAGTACTTC.

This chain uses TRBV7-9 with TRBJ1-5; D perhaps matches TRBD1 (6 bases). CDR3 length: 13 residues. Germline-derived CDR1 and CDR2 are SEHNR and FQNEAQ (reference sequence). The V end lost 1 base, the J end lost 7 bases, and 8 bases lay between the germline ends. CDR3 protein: CASSLDGGQPQHF. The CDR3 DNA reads TGTGCCAGCAGCTTAGATGGGGGCCAGCCCCAGCATTTT.

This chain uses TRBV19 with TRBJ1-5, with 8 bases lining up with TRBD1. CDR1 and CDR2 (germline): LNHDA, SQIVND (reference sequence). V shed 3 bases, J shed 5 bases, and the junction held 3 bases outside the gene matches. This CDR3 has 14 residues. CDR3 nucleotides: TGTGCCAGTAGTATGAGACAGGGGTATCAGCCCCAGCATTTT. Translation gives CASSMRQGYQPQHF.

DNA for the CDR3: TGTGCCTGGAGTCATATCCTGGAGGACTATGGCTACACCTTC. Translation gives CAWSHILEDYGYTF. V and J are TRBV30 and TRBJ1-2, with D unresolved. The CDR3 extends over 14 amino acids. Germline V gives CDR1 GTSNPN, CDR2 SVGIG (reference sequence). Trimming left V 2 bases short and J 3 bases short, with 13 bases between.

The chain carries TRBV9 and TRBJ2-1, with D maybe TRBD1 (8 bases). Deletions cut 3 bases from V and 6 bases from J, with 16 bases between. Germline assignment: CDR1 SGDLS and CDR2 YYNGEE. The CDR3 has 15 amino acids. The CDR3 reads CASSERTGRANEQFF. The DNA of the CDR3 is TGTGCCAGCAGCGAGCGGACAGGGAGGGCCAATGAGCAGTTCTTC.

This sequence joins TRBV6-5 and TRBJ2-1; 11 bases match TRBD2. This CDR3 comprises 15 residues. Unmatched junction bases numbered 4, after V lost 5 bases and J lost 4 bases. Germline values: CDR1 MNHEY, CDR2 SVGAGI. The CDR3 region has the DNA TGTGCCAGCAGTGCTAGCGGGGGGCTTTACAATGAGCAGTTCTTC. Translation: CASSASGGLYNEQFF.

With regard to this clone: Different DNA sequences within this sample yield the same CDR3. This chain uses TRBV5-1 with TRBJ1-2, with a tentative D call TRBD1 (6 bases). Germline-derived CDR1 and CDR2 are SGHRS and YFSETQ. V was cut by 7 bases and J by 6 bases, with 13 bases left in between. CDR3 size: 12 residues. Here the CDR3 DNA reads TGCGCCAGCTCTGTACAGGGAGATGGCTACACCTTC. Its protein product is CASSVQGDGYTF.

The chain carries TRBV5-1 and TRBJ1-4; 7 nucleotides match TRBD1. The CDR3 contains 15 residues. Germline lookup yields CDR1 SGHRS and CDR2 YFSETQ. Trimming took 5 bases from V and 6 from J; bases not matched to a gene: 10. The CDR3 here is CASRRQGGVYEKLFF. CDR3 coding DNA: TGCGCCAGCAGAAGACAGGGTGGAGTTTATGAAAAACTGTTTTTT. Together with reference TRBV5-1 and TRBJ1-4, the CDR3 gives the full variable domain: KAGVTQTPRYLIKTRGQQVTLSCSPISGHRSVSWYQQTPGQGLQFLFEYFSETQRNKGNFPGRFSGRQFSNSRSEMNVSTLELGDSALYLCASRRQGGVYEKLFFGSGTQLSVL.

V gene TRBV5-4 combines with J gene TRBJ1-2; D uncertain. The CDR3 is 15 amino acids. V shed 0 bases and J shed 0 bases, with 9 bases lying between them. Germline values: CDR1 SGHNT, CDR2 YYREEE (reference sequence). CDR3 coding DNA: TGTGCCAGCAGCTTGGTCGCGGGATCTAACTATGGCTACACCTTC. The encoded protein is CASSLVAGSNYGYTF.

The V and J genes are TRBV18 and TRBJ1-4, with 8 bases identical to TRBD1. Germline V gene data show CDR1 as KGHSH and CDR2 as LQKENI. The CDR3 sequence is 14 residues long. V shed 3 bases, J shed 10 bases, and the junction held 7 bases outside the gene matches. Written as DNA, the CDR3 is TGTGCCAGCTCACCGACAGGGGATGGAGGAAAACTGTTTTTT. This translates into CASSPTGDGGKLFF.

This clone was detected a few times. This CDR3 reads CASSQGSSGANVLTF. The CDR3, as DNA: TGTGCCAGCAGCCAAGGCAGCTCTGGGGCCAACGTCCTGACTTTC. V usage is TRBV4-2 and J usage is TRBJ2-6; D not certain. This CDR3 spans 15 amino acids. CDR1 is LGHNA, CDR2 YNFKEQ, per germline. Trimming shortened V by 1 base and J by 0 bases, and 4 bases separated the two germline ends.

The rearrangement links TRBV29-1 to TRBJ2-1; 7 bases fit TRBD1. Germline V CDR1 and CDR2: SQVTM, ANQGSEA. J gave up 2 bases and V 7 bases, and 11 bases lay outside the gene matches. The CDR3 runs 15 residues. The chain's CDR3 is CSGNRGRTTYNEQFF. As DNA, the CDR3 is TGCAGCGGTAATAGGGGGCGAACAACCTACAATGAGCAGTTCTTC.

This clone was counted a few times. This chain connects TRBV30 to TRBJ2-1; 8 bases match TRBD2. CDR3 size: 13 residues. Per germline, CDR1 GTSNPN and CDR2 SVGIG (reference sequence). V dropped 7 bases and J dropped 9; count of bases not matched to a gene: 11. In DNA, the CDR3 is TGTGCCTCTATCGGGACTAGGTGGGGTGAGCAGTTCTTC. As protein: CASIGTRWGEQFF.

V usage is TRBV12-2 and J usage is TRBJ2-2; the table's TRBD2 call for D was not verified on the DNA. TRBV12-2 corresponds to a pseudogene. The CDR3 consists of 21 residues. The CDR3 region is CASRLWFRPRLDTEGTGELFF. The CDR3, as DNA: TGTGCAAGTCGCTTATGGTTTCGACCGAGATTGGACACGGAGGGGACCGGGGAGCTGTTTTTT.

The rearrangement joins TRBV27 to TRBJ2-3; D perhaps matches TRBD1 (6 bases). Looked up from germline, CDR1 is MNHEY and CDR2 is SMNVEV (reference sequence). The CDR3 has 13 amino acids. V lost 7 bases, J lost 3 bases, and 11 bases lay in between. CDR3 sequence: CASIHQGTDTQYF. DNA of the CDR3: TGTGCCAGCATCCATCAGGGGACAGATACGCAGTATTTT.

Here the CDR3 DNA reads TGTGCCAGCAGCCCCGTGATGGGACTAGCGGGGGGGCAGGGGACCCAGTACTTC. Protein product: CASSPVMGLAGGQGTQYF. The chain employs TRBV5-4 and TRBJ2-5, with TRBD2 identical over 16 bases. Trimming at V came to 4 bases and at J to 7 bases, leaving 13 bases not matched to a gene. This CDR3 contains 18 residues. CDR1 is SGHNT, CDR2 YYREEE, per germline (reference sequence).

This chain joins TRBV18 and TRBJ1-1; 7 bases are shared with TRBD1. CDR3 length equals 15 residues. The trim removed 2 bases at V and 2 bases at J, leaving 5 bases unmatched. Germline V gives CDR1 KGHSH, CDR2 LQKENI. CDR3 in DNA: TGTGCCAGCTCACCAGTGGCAGGGGGAAACACTGAAGCTTTCTTT. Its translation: CASSPVAGGNTEAFF.

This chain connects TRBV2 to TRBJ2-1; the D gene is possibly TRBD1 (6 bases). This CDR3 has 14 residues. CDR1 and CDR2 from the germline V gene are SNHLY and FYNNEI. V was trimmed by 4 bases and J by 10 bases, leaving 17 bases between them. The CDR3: CASSGQGPFLEQFF. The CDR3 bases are TGTGCCAGCAGTGGTCAGGGGCCATTTTTAGAGCAGTTCTTC. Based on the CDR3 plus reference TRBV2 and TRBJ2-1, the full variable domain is EPEVTQTPSHQVTQMGQEVILRCVPISNHLYFYWYRQILGQKVEFLVSFYNNEISEKSEIFDDQFSVERPDGSNFTLKIRSTKLEDSAMYFCASSGQGPFLEQFFGPGTRLTVL.

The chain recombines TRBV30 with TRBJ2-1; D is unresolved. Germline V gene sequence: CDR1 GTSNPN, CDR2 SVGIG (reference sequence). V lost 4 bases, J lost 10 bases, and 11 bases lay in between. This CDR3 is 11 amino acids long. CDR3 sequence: CAWTDLREQFF. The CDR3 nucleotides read TGTGCCTGGACCGATCTACGCGAGCAGTTCTTC.

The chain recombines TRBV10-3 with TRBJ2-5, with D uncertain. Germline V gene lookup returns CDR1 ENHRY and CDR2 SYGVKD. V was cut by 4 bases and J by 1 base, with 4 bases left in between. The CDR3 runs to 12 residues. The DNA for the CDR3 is TGTGCCATCAGTGCCAGCCAAGAGACCCAGTACTTC. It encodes CAISASQETQYF.

This chain's CDR3 is CASSHSGSSYNEQFF. In nucleotides, the CDR3 is TGTGCCAGCAGCCATAGCGGGAGCTCCTACAATGAGCAGTTCTTC. This rearrangement joins TRBV7-9 to TRBJ2-1; TRBD2 aligns across 9 bases. V lost 5 bases, J lost 0 bases, and 2 bases stayed unmatched. The length of the CDR3 is 15 residues. Germline V gene lookup returns CDR1 SEHNR and CDR2 FQNEAQ (reference sequence). The variable domain in full, completed from reference TRBV7-9 and TRBJ2-1, reads DTGVSQNPRHKITKRGQNVTFRCDPISEHNRLYWYRQTLGQGPEFLTYFQNEAQLEKSRLLSDRFSAERPKGSFSTLEIQRTEQGDSAMYLCASSHSGSSYNEQFFGPGTRLTVL.

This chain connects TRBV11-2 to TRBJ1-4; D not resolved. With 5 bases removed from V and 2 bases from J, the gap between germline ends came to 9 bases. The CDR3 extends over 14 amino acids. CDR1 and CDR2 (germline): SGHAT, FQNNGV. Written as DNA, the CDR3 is TGTGCCAGCAGCCGGGGAGGGACTAATGAAAAACTGTTTTTT. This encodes CASSRGGTNEKLFF. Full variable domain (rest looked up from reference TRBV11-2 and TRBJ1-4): EAGVAQSPRYKIIEKRQSVAFWCNPISGHATLYWYQQILGQGPKLLIQFQNNGVVDDSQLPKDRFSAERLKGVDSTLKIQPAKLEDSAVYLCASSRGGTNEKLFFGSGTQLSVL.

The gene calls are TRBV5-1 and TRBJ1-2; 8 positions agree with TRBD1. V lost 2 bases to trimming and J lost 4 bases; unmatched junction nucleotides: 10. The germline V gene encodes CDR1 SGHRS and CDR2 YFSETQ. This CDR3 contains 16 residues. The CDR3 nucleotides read TGCGCCAGCAGCTTCGGGCAGGGGGCGCGGCGCTATGGCTACACCTTC. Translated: CASSFGQGARRYGYTF.

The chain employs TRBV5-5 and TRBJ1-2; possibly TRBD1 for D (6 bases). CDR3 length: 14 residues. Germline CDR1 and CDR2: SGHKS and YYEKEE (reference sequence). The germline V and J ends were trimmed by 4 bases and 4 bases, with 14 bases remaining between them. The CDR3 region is CASSPRQGSYGYTF. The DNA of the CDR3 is TGTGCCAGCAGCCCCAGGCAGGGGAGCTATGGCTACACCTTC. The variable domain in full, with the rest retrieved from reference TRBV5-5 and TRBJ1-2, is DAGVTQSPTHLIKTRGQQVTLRCSPISGHKSVSWYQQVLGQGPQFIFQYYEKEERGRGNFPDRFSARQFPNYSSELNVNALLLGDSALYLCASSPRQGSYGYTFGSGTRLTVV.

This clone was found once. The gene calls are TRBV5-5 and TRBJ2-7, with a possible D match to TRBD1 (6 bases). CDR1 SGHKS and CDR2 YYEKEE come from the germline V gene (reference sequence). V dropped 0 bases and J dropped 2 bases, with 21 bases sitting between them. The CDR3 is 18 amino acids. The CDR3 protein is CASSLEPGTSIITYEQYV. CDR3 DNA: TGTGCCAGCAGCTTGGAACCCGGGACAAGTATAATAACCTACGAGCAGTACGTC.